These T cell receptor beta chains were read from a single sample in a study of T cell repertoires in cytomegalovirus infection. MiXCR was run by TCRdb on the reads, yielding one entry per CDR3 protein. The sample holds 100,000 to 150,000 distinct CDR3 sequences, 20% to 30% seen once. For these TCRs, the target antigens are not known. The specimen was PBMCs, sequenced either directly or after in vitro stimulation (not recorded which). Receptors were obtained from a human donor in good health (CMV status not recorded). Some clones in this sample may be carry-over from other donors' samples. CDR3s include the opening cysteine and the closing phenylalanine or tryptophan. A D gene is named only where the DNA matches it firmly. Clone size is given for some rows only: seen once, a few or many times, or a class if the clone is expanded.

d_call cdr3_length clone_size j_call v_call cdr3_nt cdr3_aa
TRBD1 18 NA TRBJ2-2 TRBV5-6 TGTGCCAGCAGCCGTCCCGGGACAGGGAAGTTAAACACCGGGGAGCTGTTTTTT CASSRPGTGKLNTGELFF
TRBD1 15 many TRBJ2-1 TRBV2 TGTGCCAGCAGGCCCCGGGACAGGCGATACAATGAGCAGTTCTTC CASRPRDRRYNEQFF
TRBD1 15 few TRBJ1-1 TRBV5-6 TGTGCCAGCAGCTTGTTGGACAGGGAGAACACTGAAGCTTTCTTT CASSLLDRENTEAFF
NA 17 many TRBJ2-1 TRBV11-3 TGTGCCAGCAGCCCATACTCCGGGCCATACTCCTACAATGAGCAGTTCTTC CASSPYSGPYSYNEQFF
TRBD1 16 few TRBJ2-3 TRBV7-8 TGTGCCAGCAGCTTATACGAGGGACAGGGGCATTCAACGCAGTATTTT CASSLYEGQGHSTQYF
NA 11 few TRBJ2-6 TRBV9 TGTGCCAGCCAACGGGCCAACGTCCTGACTTTC CASQRANVLTF
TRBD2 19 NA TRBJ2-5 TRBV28 TGTGCCAGCAGTGGGGGACCCGGGACTAGCGGGAGGGCCCCAGAGACCCAGTACTTC CASSGGPGTSGRAPETQYF
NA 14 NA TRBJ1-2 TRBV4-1 TGCGCCAGCAGCCAAGAGACAGGACCCCATGGCTACACCTTC CASSQETGPHGYTF
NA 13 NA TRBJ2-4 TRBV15 TGTGCCACCAGCCCAGGGTGGGGAAACATTCAGTACTTC CATSPGWGNIQYF
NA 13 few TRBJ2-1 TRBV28 TGTGCCAGCAGTTTCTTCGGCCGTCCGGAGCAGTTCTTC CASSFFGRPEQFF
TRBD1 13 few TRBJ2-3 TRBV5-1 TGCGCCAGCAGCCAACAGGGGCCTGATACGCAGTATTTT CASSQQGPDTQYF
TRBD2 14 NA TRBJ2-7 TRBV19 TGTGCCAGTTCGGACAGAACGGGGGGGTACGAGCAGTACTTC CASSDRTGGYEQYF
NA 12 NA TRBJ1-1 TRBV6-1 TGTGCCAGCAGTCAAATTAGGGGGGGAGCTTTCTTT CASSQIRGGAFF
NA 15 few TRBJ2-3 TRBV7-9 TGTGCCAGCAGCCTCCTGACGGAATACACAGATACGCAGTATTTT CASSLLTEYTDTQYF
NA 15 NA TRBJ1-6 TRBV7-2 TGTGCCAGCAGCCCTAGGACAGATTATAATTCACCCCTCCACTTT CASSPRTDYNSPLHF
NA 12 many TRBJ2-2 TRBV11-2 TGTGCCAGCAGCTTACCGTCCGGGGAGCTGTTTTTT CASSLPSGELFF
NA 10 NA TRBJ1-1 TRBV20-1 TGCAGTGCTAGAACAGACCAAGCTTTCTTT CSARTDQAFF
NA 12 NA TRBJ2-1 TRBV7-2 TGTGCCAGCAGCTTATCGTCTAATGAGCAGTTCTTC CASSLSSNEQFF
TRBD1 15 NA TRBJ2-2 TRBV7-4 TGTGCCAGCAGCGGACAGGGGGCGATCACCGGGGAGCTGTTTTTT CASSGQGAITGELFF
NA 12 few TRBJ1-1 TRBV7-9 TGTGCCAGCAGCTTAGATCTTATGAGAGCTTTCTTT CASSLDLMRAFF
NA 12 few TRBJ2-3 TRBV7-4 TGTGCCAGCCGGGGTAGCACAGATACGCAGTATTTT CASRGSTDTQYF
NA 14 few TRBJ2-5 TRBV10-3 TGTGCCATCAGTGACCCGTCGGGGGTAGAGACCCAGTACTTC CAISDPSGVETQYF